This T cell receptor (beta chain) was documented in a study of regulatory T cells in long-lasting Graves disease. Study results and caveats: Thyroid tissue was not sampled; only peripheral blood was. Persistent Graves' patients showed less TCR diversity than newly diagnosed ones. TRBV28, TRBJ1-2 and TRBJ2-5 were segments that persistent disease favored.

This clonotype has at least ten counts. No antigen is known for it. Germline loops: CDR1 KGHDR, CDR2 SFDVKD. The CDR3 contains 13 residues. With 4 bases removed from V and 5 bases from J, the gap between germline ends came to 10 bases. Time point meaning: persistent/refractory GD, antithyroid drugs over 5 years with positive TRAb. With RNA extracted from PBMCs as input, the TCR library was made. iRepertoire HTBI primers and Arm-PCR of CDR3 regions built TCR beta libraries. MiXCR, run by TCRdb on the multiplex PCR reads, gives a single entry per CDR3 protein. The data show about 420,000 distinct CDR3 sequences, around 20% seen once.

V is TRBV24-1 and J is TRBJ1-1; D remains unclear. The sequences come from peripheral blood mononuclear cells (PBMCs), collected when the disease was refractory, from a patient treated with antithyroid drugs. This receptor was identified in a female donor with Graves disease. As DNA, the CDR3 is TGTGCCACCAGTGACCCCGTCCGGACTGAAGCTTTCTTT. Protein sequence: CATSDPVRTEAFF.